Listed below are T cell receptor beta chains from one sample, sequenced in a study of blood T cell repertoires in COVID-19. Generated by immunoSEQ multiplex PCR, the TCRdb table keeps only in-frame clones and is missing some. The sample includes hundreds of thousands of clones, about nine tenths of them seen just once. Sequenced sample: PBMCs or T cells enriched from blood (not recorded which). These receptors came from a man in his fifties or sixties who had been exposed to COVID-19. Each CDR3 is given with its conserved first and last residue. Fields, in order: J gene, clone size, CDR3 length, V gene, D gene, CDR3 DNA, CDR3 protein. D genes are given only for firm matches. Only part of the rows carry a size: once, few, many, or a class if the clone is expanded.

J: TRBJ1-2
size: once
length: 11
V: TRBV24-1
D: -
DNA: TGTGCCACCAGTGACCTACGAATCTACACCTTC
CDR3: CATSDLRIYTF

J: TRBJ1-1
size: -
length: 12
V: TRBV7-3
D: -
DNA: TGTGCCAGCAGCCCAACACAGGGAACAGCTTTCTTT
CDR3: CASSPTQGTAFF

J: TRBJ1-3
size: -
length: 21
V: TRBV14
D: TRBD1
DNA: TGTGCCAGCAGCCAAGAAGACTACAGGGGATTCCCTCTCAGCTCTGGAAACACCATATATTTT
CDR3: CASSQEDYRGFPLSSGNTIYF

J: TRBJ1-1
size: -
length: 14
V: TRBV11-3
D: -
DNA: TGTGCCAGCAGCCGGAAAGCGGGGGGCACTGAAGCTTTCTTT
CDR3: CASSRKAGGTEAFF

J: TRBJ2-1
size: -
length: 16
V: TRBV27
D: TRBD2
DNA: TGTGCCAGCAGTTTTTATCTAGCGGGAAGCGACAATGAGCAGTTCTTC
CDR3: CASSFYLAGSDNEQFF

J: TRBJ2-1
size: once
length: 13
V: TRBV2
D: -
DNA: TGTGCCAGCAGTGTGGTAGAATCGAATGAGCAGTTCTTC
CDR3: CASSVVESNEQFF

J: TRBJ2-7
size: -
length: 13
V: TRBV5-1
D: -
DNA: TGCGCCAGCAGCTTGGGGGCCTCCTACGAGCAGTACTTC
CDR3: CASSLGASYEQYF

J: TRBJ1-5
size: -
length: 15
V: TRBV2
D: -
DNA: TGTGCCAGCAGTGAAGGGGCGACAGGACAAGGTCCCCAGCATTTT
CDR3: CASSEGATGQGPQHF

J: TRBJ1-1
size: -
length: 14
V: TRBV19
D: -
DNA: TGTGCCAGTAGTAATTTACAGGGTTGGCTCGAAGCTTTCTTT
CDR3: CASSNLQGWLEAFF

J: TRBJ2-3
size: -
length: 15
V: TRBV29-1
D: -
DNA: TGCAGCGTTGAAGGGGCTAGGGGAGGTTTGGATACGCAGTATTTT
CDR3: CSVEGARGGLDTQYF

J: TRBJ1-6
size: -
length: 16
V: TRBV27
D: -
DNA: TGTGCCAGCAGTTTCCTCGGAGACCGCTATAATTCACCCCTCCACTTT
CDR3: CASSFLGDRYNSPLHF

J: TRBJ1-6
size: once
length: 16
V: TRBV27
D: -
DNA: TGTGCCAGCGTAGAAAAAGGGAGCTCCTATAATTCACCCCTCCACTTT
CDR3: CASVEKGSSYNSPLHF

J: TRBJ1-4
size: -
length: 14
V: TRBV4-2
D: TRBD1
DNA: TGTGCCAGCAGCCCCCGGGACAGGAACGAAAAACTGTTTTTT
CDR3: CASSPRDRNEKLFF

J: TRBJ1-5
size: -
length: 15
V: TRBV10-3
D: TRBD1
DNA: TGTGCCATCAGCACCGGGACAGGGTGGGATCAGCCCCAGCATTTT
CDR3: CAISTGTGWDQPQHF

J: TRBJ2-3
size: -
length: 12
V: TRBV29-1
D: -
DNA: TGCAGCGTTGTTCCTAGCACAGATACGCAGTATTTT
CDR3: CSVVPSTDTQYF

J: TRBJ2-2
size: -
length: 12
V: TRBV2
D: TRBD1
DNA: TGTGCCTGTAACAGGGGGCCCGGGGAGCTGTTTTTT
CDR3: CACNRGPGELFF

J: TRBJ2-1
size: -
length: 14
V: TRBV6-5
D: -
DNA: TGTGCCACCGCAGGCGGGATCACCTACAATGAGCAGTTCTTC
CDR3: CATAGGITYNEQFF

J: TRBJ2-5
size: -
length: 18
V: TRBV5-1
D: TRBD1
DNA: TGCGCCAGCACAAATTCTCGGGACAGGGGAGGTAGAGTGGAGACCCAGTACTTC
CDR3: CASTNSRDRGGRVETQYF

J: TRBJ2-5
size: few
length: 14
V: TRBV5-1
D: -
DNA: TGCGCCAGCAGCTTGGTGGGAGTACAAGAGACCCAGTACTTC
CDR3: CASSLVGVQETQYF

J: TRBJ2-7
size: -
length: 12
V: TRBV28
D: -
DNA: TGTGCCAGCAGTCTTGGGGGGTACGAGCAGTACTTC
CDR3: CASSLGGYEQYF

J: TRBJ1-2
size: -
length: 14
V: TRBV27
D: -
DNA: TGTGCCAGCAGTGTCCGTATCAGTAACTATGGCTACACCTTC
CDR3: CASSVRISNYGYTF

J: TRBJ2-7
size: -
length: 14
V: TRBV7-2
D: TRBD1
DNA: TGTGCCAGCAGCTTTTTAGTTTCCGGGACAGAAAAGTACTTC
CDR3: CASSFLVSGTEKYF

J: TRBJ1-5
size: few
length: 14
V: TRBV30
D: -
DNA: TGTGCCTGGAATTCGGGAAGTTACAATCAGCCCCAGCATTTT
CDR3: CAWNSGSYNQPQHF

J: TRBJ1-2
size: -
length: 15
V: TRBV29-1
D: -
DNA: TGCAGCGTTTTTTGGACAACTCCTTCTAACTATGGCTACACCTTC
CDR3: CSVFWTTPSNYGYTF

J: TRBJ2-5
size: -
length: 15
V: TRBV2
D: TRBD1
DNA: TGTGCCAGCAGAGAGACAGGGGCGGACCAAGAGACCCAGTACTTC
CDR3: CASRETGADQETQYF

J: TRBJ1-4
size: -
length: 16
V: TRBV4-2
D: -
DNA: TGTGCCAGCAGCCAAGCGCGAGGACAGACTAATGAAAAACTGTTTTTT
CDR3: CASSQARGQTNEKLFF

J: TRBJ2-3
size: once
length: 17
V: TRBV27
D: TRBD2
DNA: TGTGCCAGCAGTCCAGGACTAGCGGGAGGGCCGGCGGATACGCAGTATTTT
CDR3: CASSPGLAGGPADTQYF

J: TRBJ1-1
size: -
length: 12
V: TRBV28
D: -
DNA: TGTGCCAGCAGCCTACTTCAGGGAGAAGCTTTCTTT
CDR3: CASSLLQGEAFF

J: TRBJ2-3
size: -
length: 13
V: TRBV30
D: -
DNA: TGTGCCTGGACCCGACAGGCCCTAGATACGCAGTATTTT
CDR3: CAWTRQALDTQYF

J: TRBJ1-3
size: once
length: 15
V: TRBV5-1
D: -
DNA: TGCGCCAGTCGGGACAATCCTACCTCTGGAAACACCATATATTTT
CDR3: CASRDNPTSGNTIYF

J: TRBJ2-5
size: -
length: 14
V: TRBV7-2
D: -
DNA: TGTGCCAGCAGCAGAAGAGGACTGGCGGAGACCCAGTACTTC
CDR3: CASSRRGLAETQYF

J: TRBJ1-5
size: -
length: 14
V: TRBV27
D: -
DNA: TGTGCCAGCAAAACACAGGGTAGCAATCAGCCCCAGCATTTT
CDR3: CASKTQGSNQPQHF

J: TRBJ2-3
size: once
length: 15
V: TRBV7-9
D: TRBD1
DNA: TGTGCCAGCAGCTCCGGGACAGGGGACACAGATACGCAGTATTTT
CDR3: CASSSGTGDTDTQYF

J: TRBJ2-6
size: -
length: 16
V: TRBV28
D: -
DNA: TGTGCCAGCAGTTTATTCCGGGGAGCTGGGGCCAACGTCCTGACTTTC
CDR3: CASSLFRGAGANVLTF

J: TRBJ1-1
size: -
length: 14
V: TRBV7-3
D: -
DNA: TGTGCCAGCAGCCCAGGGGTTCGGAACACTGAAGCTTTCTTT
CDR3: CASSPGVRNTEAFF

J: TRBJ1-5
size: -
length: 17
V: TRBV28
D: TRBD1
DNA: TGTGCCAGCAGGTCTGGACAGGCTTTGGGAGGCAATCAGCCCCAGCATTTT
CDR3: CASRSGQALGGNQPQHF

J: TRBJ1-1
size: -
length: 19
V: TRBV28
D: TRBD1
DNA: TGTGCCAGCAGTTCTACCGCGTCCGGGACAGGGACCATGAACACTGAAGCTTTCTTT
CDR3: CASSSTASGTGTMNTEAFF

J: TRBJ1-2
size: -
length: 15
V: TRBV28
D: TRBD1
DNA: TGTGCCAGCAGGCTGATACAGGGGGGACCCTATGGCTACACCTTC
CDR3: CASRLIQGGPYGYTF

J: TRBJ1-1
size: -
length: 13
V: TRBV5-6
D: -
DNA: TGTGCCAGCAGCTTGTTCAGGGCCACTGAAGCTTTCTTT
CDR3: CASSLFRATEAFF

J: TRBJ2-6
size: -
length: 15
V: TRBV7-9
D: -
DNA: TGTGCCAGCAGCCCGTACTTCTCTGGGGCCAACGTCCTGACTTTC
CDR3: CASSPYFSGANVLTF